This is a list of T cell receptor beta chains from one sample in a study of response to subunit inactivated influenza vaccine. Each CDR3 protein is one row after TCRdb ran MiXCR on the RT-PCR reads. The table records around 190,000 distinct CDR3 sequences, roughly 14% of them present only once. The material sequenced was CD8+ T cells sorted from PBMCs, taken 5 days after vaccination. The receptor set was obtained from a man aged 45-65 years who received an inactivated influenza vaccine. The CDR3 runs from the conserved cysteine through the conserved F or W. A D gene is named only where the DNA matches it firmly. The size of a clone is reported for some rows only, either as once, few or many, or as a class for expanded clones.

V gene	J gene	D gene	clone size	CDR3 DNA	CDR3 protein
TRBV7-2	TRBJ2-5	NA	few	TGTGCCAGCAGCTGGGGGGCGGTTAGCGGCCAAGAGACCCAGTACTTC	CASSWGAVSGQETQYF
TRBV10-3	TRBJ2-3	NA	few	TGTGCTACCTGGTGGGGCACAGATACGCAGTATTTT	CATWWGTDTQYF
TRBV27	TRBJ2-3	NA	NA	TGTGCCAGCAGTTTCGCCGGGGCCCCAGATACGCAGTATTTT	CASSFAGAPDTQYF
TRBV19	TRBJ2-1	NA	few	TGTGCCAGTAGTATAGGGGGGACGGTTGAGCAGTTCTTC	CASSIGGTVEQFF
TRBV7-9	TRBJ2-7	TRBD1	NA	TGTGCCAGCAGCTCAAGACGCAGGGGGTACGAGCAGTACTTC	CASSSRRRGYEQYF
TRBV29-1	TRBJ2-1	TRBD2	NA	TGCAGCGTTCCCGGGTGGGGACTAGCGGGAGATAATGAGCAGTTCTTC	CSVPGWGLAGDNEQFF
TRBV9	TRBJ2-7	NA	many	TGTGCCAGCAGCGTAGGCTCGGGACTGCTCTACGAGCAGTACTTC	CASSVGSGLLYEQYF
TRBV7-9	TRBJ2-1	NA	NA	TGTGCCAGCAGCTTAGTTCTCCCTTCCTACAATGAGCAGTTCTTC	CASSLVLPSYNEQFF
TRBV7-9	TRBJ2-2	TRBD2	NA	TGTGCCAGCAGCTTTACTAGCGCGGCCGGGGAGCTGTTTTTT	CASSFTSAAGELFF
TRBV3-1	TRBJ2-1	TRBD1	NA	TGTGCCTCCTCCACGCGGACAGGGAGGAGAGATGAGCAGTTCTTC	CASSTRTGRRDEQFF
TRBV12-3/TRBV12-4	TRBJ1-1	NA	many	TGTGCCAGCAGCTACACAGGGTACACTGAAGCTTTCTTT	CASSYTGYTEAFF
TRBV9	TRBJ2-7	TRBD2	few	TGTGCCAGCAGCGTAGAAAGCGGGAGCTCCTACGAGCAGTACTTC	CASSVESGSSYEQYF
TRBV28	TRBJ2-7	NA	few	TGTGCCAGCAGCCCCCCGCTTAGCTCCTACGAGCAGTACTTC	CASSPPLSSYEQYF
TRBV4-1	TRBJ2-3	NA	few	TGCGCCAGCAGCCAAGTCGACAGAACCCCACGAGAAGATACGCAGTATTTT	CASSQVDRTPREDTQYF
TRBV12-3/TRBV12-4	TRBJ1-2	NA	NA	TGTGCCAGCAGCAACAATTTAGGGGTTTATGGCTACACCTTC	CASSNNLGVYGYTF
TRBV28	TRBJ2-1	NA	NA	TGTGCCAGCAGTCGGGACTTTCACAATGAGCAGTTCTTC	CASSRDFHNEQFF
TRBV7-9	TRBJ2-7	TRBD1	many	TGTGCCAGCAGCTTATCACAGGGGGAGCAGTACTTC	CASSLSQGEQYF
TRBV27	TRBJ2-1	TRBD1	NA	TGTGCCAGCAGTTTATCATACCCGGACAGGGGTGCCAAAGATCAGTTCTTC	CASSLSYPDRGAKDQFF
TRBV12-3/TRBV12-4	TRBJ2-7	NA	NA	TGTGCCAGCAGTTCAGCTCTCGACGAGCAGTACTTC	CASSSALDEQYF
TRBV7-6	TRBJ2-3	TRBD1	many	TGTGCCAGCAGCTTAGCGCCGACTCCGGGACAGGGGACAGATACGCAGTATTTT	CASSLAPTPGQGTDTQYF
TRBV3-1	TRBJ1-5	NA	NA	TGTGCCAGCAGCCAAGTAGGCGTGATGCCCCAGCATTTT	CASSQVGVMPQHF
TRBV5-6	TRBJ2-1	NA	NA	TGTGCCAGCAGCTTGAATAGCGGTGGGCTCGATGAGCAGTTCTTC	CASSLNSGGLDEQFF
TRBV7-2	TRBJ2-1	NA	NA	TGTGCCAGCAGCTCGGGACCACCTGTAGAGCAGTTCTTC	CASSSGPPVEQFF
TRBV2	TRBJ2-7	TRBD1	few	TGTGCCAGCAGTGGCAGGGGGCGTTACGAGCAGTACTTC	CASSGRGRYEQYF
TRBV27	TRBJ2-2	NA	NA	TGTGCCAGCAGTTTGGTGGGGTACAGATTGGCCGGGGAGCTGTTTTTT	CASSLVGYRLAGELFF
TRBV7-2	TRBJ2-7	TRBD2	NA	TGTGCCAGCAGCCACCTTAGCGGGGGACTTCCCTACGAGCAGTACTTC	CASSHLSGGLPYEQYF
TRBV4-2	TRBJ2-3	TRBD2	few	TGTGCCAGCAGCCAAGAAGGTTCGGGGGGGCTAGCGTACACAGATACGCAGTATTTT	CASSQEGSGGLAYTDTQYF
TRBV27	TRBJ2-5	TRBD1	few	TGTGCCAGCAGTCCCCGGACAGGGGGATTGGAGACCCAGTACTTC	CASSPRTGGLETQYF
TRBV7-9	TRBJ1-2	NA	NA	TGTGCCAGCAGCTTAGAGACCCAAGGTTACGGCTACACCTTC	CASSLETQGYGYTF